This T cell receptor beta chain was obtained from a study of T cells in Graves' hyperthyroidism and ophthalmopathy. From RNA transcripts, TCR beta CDR3 regions were amplified. First-round RT-PCR of the TCR CDR3 relied on the HTBI primer set. TCRdb analysed the multiplex PCR reads with MiXCR anew, one entry per CDR3 protein. The sample holds over 250,000 distinct CDR3 sequences, under 30% seen once. This clonotype was picked up many times. The germline gives CDR1 MDHEN, CDR2 SYDVKM. Trimming took off 6 bases at V and 0 bases at J, with 11 bases between the two ends. The CDR3 consists of 14 residues. This receptor was obtained from a man in his forties with Graves' hyperthyroidism that later progressed to Graves' ophthalmopathy. The V and J genes are TRBV28 and TRBJ1-2, with D unclear. The sequencing input was blood. CDR3 sequence (DNA): TGTGCCAGCAGGGTGGATGGAACTAACTATGGCTACACCTTC. Translation gives CASRVDGTNYGYTF.